This TCR beta chain was identified during a study of T cells after yellow fever vaccination. General study points: A small share of clonotypes appeared in both CD4 and CD8 compartments. The secondary response was weaker, and its peak arrived faster, on day 5 versus 15.

TCRdb re-called the 5' RACE reads through MiXCR, storing one row per CDR3 protein. The data contain some 320,000 distinct CDR3 sequences, 8.5% to 10% of them singletons. The germline V and J ends were trimmed by 6 bases and 6 bases, with 11 bases remaining between them. The germline V gene encodes CDR1 MNHEY and CDR2 SVGAGI. This CDR3 spans 13 amino acids. This clonotype has just a few counts. What it recognizes is unknown. The material sequenced was CD4+ T cells sorted from PBMCs, taken 5 days after the yellow fever booster vaccination. The TCR comes from a young man who received the YFV17D yellow fever vaccine. The V and J genes are TRBV6-5 and TRBJ2-2, with D uncertain. This CDR3 is CASRRRSAGELFF. CDR3 bases: TGTGCCAGCAGACGTCGGTCAGCCGGGGAGCTGTTTTTT.